The 2 T cell receptor beta chains given below trace back to one sample, sequenced in a study of a mutant IDH1 vaccine in newly diagnosed glioma. The time point denotes: week 5, during vaccination. Each dose of the vaccine consisted of 300 ug of mutant IDH1 20-mer peptide, with topical imiquimod. This table comes from immunoSEQ multiplex PCR, and its TCRdb copy is limited to in-frame clones, with some not included. The sample has more than 25,000 clones, roughly 84% seen once. Antigens for these TCRs are unknown. Sample: PBMCs, taken from a glioma patient whose treatment included an IDH1 peptide vaccine. These receptors all stem from a man aged 35 to 55 with glioma. Some clones in this sample may be carry-over from other donors' samples.

By sample fraction, this clone is large. This chain links TRBV25-1 with TRBJ1-3, with D maybe TRBD1 (6 bases). Germline V CDR1 and CDR2: MGHDK, SYGVNS. V was clipped by 7 bases and J by 8 bases, with 12 bases between them. The CDR3 is 12 residues long. The CDR3 DNA follows: TGTGCCAGCAACGAGGGGGGGCACACCATATATTTT. This gives the protein CASNEGGHTIYF. Drawing the rest from reference TRBV25-1 and TRBJ1-3, the complete variable domain is EADIYQTPRYLVIGTGKKITLECSQTMGHDKMYWYQQDPGMELHLIHYSYGVNSTEKGDLSSESTVSRIRTEHFPLTLESARPSHTSQYLCASNEGGHTIYFGEGSWLTVV.

The chain carries TRBV7-8 and TRBJ1-1; no clear D. This CDR3 has 19 residues. The germline V gene has CDR1 SGHVS and CDR2 FQNEAQ. V lost 3 bases and J lost 9, with 32 bases in between. CDR3 in DNA: TGTGCCAGCAGCTTTGACCCGGGTATCCAGAACGAAGACTGGATGAAAGCTTTCTTT. Amino acid sequence: CASSFDPGIQNEDWMKAFF.